What follows are 17 T cell receptor beta chains derived from one specimen sequenced in a study of blood T cell repertoires in COVID-19. Assay: immunoSEQ multiplex PCR; the TCRdb copy retains only in-frame clones and omits some. The data show around 200,000 clones, under 85% seen once. Source material: peripheral blood. The source of these receptors is a woman aged 80 or older with acute or convalescent COVID-19.

The chain combines TRBV5-4 with TRBJ1-1, with TRBD1 identical over 7 bases. Losses at the gene ends were 4 bases for V and 2 bases for J; bases not matched to a gene: 5. CDR1 and CDR2 (germline): SGHNT, YYREEE (reference sequence). The CDR3 extends over 14 amino acids. In DNA, the CDR3 is TGTGCCAGCAGCCTGACAGGGCTCAACACTGAAGCTTTCTTT. It specifies CASSLTGLNTEAFF.

This clone was counted once. The chain carries TRBV30 and TRBJ1-5; D may be TRBD1 (5 bases). The CDR3 loop spans 13 amino acids. CDR1 and CDR2 from the germline V gene are GTSNPN and SVGIG (reference sequence). Trimming shortened V by 2 bases and J by 4 bases, and 9 bases separated the two germline ends. CDR3 sequence (DNA): TGTGCCTGGAGTTTGGGGGGGAATCAGCCCCAGCATTTT. The encoded protein is CAWSLGGNQPQHF.

V and J are TRBV5-8 and TRBJ2-1, with D possibly being TRBD1 (5 bases). The V end was cut by 1 base, the J end by 7 bases, with 9 bases between. Per germline, CDR1 SGHTS and CDR2 YDEGEE. The CDR3 contains 13 residues. The CDR3 spells CASSLRQPNEQFF. The CDR3 bases are TGTGCCAGCAGCTTGAGACAGCCTAATGAGCAGTTCTTC.

The genes are TRBV30 and TRBJ1-2, with D uncertain. Germline V CDR1 and CDR2: GTSNPN, SVGIG (reference sequence). Trimming took 2 bases from V and 8 from J, leaving 9 bases between them. The CDR3 loop spans 11 amino acids. This CDR3 reads CAWSPGWGYTF. The DNA for the CDR3 is TGTGCCTGGAGTCCAGGCTGGGGCTACACCTTC.

V and J are TRBV10-3 and TRBJ2-3; D possibly corresponds to TRBD2 (6 bases). The CDR3 spans 14 residues. Germline CDR1 reads ENHRY; CDR2 reads SYGVKD. Trimming pared 6 bases from V and 4 bases from J, leaving 14 bases between. The chain's CDR3 is CAIREEEGADTQYF. The CDR3 nucleotides are TGTGCCATCAGAGAAGAGGAGGGCGCAGATACGCAGTATTTT.

The chain links TRBV6-5 to TRBJ2-1; 9 positions agree with TRBD2. V was pared by 7 bases and J by 9 bases, with 10 bases of the junction left unmatched. CDR1 is MNHEY and CDR2 is SVGAGI in the germline V gene. The CDR3 sequence is 14 residues long. CDR3 sequence: CASTLVAGGVEQFF. For the CDR3, the DNA is TGTGCCAGCACCCTAGTGGCGGGAGGGGTTGAGCAGTTCTTC.

J is TRBJ2-6 and V is TRBV9, with TRBD1 matching over 8 bases. Germline CDR1 SGDLS, CDR2 YYNGEE. Trimming took 0 bases from V and 1 from J; bases not matched to a gene: 12. This CDR3 comprises 20 residues. Here the CDR3 DNA reads TGTGCCAGCAGCGTAGCCAGTCGCGACAGGGGTTTTTCTGGGGCCAACGTCCTGACTTTC. As protein: CASSVASRDRGFSGANVLTF.

The chain joins TRBV18 to TRBJ1-1; 7 positions agree with TRBD1. V was clipped by 5 bases and J by 0 bases; unmatched bases: 6. CDR1 is KGHSH, CDR2 LQKENI, per germline. CDR3 size: 15 residues. In DNA, the CDR3 is TGTGCCAGCTCAGAGACAGGGCCCATGAACACTGAAGCTTTCTTT. This encodes CASSETGPMNTEAFF.

V usage is TRBV5-4 and J usage is TRBJ2-2; 9 nucleotides line up with TRBD1. Losses at the gene ends were 0 bases for V and 3 bases for J; bases not matched to a gene: 3. CDR1 is SGHNT, CDR2 YYREEE, per germline (reference sequence). This CDR3 has 16 amino acids. In DNA form, the CDR3 reads TGTGCCAGCAGCTTGGACAGGGGGCAGGACACCGGGGAGCTGTTTTTT. This translates into CASSLDRGQDTGELFF.

A note on this clone: This sample also contains other DNA sequences that code for the same CDR3. This rearrangement joins TRBV9 to TRBJ1-1; D unclear. The CDR3 has 13 residues. Trimming shortened V by 0 bases and J by 5 bases, and 8 bases separated the two germline ends. Germline CDR1 SGDLS, CDR2 YYNGEE. The DNA for the CDR3 is TGTGCCAGCAGCGTAGTGGCGGGGACTGAAGCTTTCTTT. Amino acids: CASSVVAGTEAFF. Full variable domain (remainder filled in from reference TRBV9 and TRBJ1-1): DSGVTQTPKHLITATGQRVTLRCSPRSGDLSVYWYQQSLDQGLQFLIQYYNGEERAKGNILERFSAQQFPDLHSELNLSSLELGDSALYFCASSVVAGTEAFFGQGTRLTVV.

This rearrangement joins TRBV27 to TRBJ2-3; tentatively, D is TRBD2 (6 bases). Germline lookup yields CDR1 MNHEY and CDR2 SMNVEV (reference sequence). V was shortened by 5 bases and J by 0 bases, with 18 bases between the two germline ends. This CDR3 has 17 residues. In DNA form, the CDR3 reads TGTGCCAGCAGTCCCTCGGGACTTCGTGCTAGCACAGATACGCAGTATTTT. As protein: CASSPSGLRASTDTQYF.

CDR3 bases: TGCGCCAGCAGCTTGGGAGGCGGACAGGGGCGAAATACGCAGTATTTT. Translating it yields CASSLGGGQGRNTQYF. The gene calls are TRBV5-1 and TRBJ2-3; 9 bases align to TRBD1. The J segment lost 7 bases and the V segment lost 0 bases, leaving 9 bases of the junction unmatched. Per the germline V gene, CDR1 is SGHRS and CDR2 is YFSETQ. This CDR3 has 16 residues.

J is TRBJ2-7 and V is TRBV5-1, with 8 bases that match TRBD1. This CDR3 spans 12 amino acids. CDR1 and CDR2 (germline): SGHRS, YFSETQ. V shed 2 bases and J 6 bases; nucleotides not matched to a gene: 1. The chain's CDR3 is CASSFDRGEQYF. CDR3 nucleotide sequence: TGCGCCAGCAGCTTTGACAGGGGCGAGCAGTACTTC.

This clone was detected once. V gene TRBV7-9 combines with J gene TRBJ2-7, with 9 bases aligning to TRBD1. This CDR3 contains 17 residues. CDR1 and CDR2 from the germline V gene are SEHNR and FQNEAQ (reference sequence). J was trimmed by 1 base and V by 2 bases; bases with no gene match: 9. In DNA, the CDR3 is TGTGCCAGCAGCTTACTCCGGGACAGGGTTGGATCCTACGAGCAGTACTTC. It encodes CASSLLRDRVGSYEQYF.

The chain couples TRBV5-1 to TRBJ2-4, with a weak D call TRBD2 (5 bases). Trimming shortened V by 1 base and J by 0 bases, and 14 bases separated the two germline ends. Germline assignment: CDR1 SGHRS and CDR2 YFSETQ. The CDR3 has 17 residues. The CDR3 reads CASSLKEWGAAKNIQYF. The DNA for the CDR3 is TGCGCCAGCAGCTTGAAGGAATGGGGAGCAGCCAAAAACATTCAGTACTTC. Complete variable domain (other parts from reference TRBV5-1 and TRBJ2-4): KAGVTQTPRYLIKTRGQQVTLSCSPISGHRSVSWYQQTPGQGLQFLFEYFSETQRNKGNFPGRFSGRQFSNSRSEMNVSTLELGDSALYLCASSLKEWGAAKNIQYFGAGTRLSVL.

The chain joins TRBV15 to TRBJ2-5; D uncertain. The CDR3 has 14 amino acids. V was clipped by 1 base and J by 5 bases, with 11 bases between them. Germline CDR1 reads LNHNV; CDR2 reads YYDKDF (reference sequence). CDR3: CATSRGGGMETQYF. For the CDR3, the DNA is TGTGCCACCAGCAGAGGAGGCGGAATGGAGACCCAGTACTTC.

This chain joins TRBV19 and TRBJ1-4; TRBD1 might be the D (6 bases). Germline V gene lookup returns CDR1 LNHDA and CDR2 SQIVND (reference sequence). Trimming took off 4 bases at V and 8 bases at J, with 17 bases between the two ends. The CDR3 runs to 15 residues. The CDR3 is CASSKSGTRPEKLFF. CDR3 DNA: TGTGCCAGTAGTAAAAGCGGGACACGACCAGAAAAACTGTTTTTT. Combining the CDR3 with reference TRBV19 and TRBJ1-4 gives the whole variable domain DGGITQSPKYLFRKEGQNVTLSCEQNLNHDAMYWYRQDPGQGLRLIYYSQIVNDFQKGDIAEGYSVSREKKESFPLTVTSAQKNPTAFYLCASSKSGTRPEKLFFGSGTQLSVL.